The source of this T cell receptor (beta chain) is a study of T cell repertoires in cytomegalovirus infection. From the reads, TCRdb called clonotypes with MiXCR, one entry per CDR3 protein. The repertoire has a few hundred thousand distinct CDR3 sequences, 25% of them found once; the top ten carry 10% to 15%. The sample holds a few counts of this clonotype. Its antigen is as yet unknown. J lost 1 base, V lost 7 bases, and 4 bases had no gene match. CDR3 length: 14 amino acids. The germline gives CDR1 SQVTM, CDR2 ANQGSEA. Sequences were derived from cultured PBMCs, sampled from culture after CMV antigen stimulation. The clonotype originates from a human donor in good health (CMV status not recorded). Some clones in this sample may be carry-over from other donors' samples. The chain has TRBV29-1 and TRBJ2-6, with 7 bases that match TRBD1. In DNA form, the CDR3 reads TGCAGCGCTCGGGACAGTTCTGGGGCCAACGTCCTGACTTTC. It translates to CSARDSSGANVLTF.